What follows describes a single TCR beta chain. No antigen is known for it. Patients were ineligible given autoimmune disease history or systemic immunosuppression. The data were obtained in a study of OX40 agonist ivuxolimab in advanced cancers. At the level of the study: Prior checkpoint blockade (anti-PD-1, anti-PD-L1 or anti-CTLA-4) was permitted; over 30% had it.

Germline V gene sequence: CDR1 SQVTM, CDR2 ANQGSEA. V lost 7 bases and J lost 5, with 20 bases in between. The CDR3 sequence is 14 residues long. Study-level findings and limits: Among expanded peripheral T cells, antigen specificity went undetermined. The study found that CD8+ T cells averaged more expanded clones than CD4+.

Assay: immunoSEQ multiplex PCR; the TCRdb copy retains only in-frame clones and omits some. Of 90,000 to 120,000 clones detected, about nine tenths appear once; the ten largest clones hold roughly 0.3%. The clonotype originates from an adult with an advanced solid tumor such as melanoma, head and neck, liver or kidney cancer. This rearrangement joins TRBV29-1 to TRBJ2-5; TRBD1 is a possible D gene (6 bases). Sequences were derived from CD4+ or CD8+ T cells sorted from blood, sampled in a trial of the OX40 agonist ivuxolimab. CDR3 protein: CSGGGSFTGETQYF. The CDR3 DNA follows: TGCAGCGGAGGGGGAAGCTTTACCGGGGAGACCCAGTACTTC.